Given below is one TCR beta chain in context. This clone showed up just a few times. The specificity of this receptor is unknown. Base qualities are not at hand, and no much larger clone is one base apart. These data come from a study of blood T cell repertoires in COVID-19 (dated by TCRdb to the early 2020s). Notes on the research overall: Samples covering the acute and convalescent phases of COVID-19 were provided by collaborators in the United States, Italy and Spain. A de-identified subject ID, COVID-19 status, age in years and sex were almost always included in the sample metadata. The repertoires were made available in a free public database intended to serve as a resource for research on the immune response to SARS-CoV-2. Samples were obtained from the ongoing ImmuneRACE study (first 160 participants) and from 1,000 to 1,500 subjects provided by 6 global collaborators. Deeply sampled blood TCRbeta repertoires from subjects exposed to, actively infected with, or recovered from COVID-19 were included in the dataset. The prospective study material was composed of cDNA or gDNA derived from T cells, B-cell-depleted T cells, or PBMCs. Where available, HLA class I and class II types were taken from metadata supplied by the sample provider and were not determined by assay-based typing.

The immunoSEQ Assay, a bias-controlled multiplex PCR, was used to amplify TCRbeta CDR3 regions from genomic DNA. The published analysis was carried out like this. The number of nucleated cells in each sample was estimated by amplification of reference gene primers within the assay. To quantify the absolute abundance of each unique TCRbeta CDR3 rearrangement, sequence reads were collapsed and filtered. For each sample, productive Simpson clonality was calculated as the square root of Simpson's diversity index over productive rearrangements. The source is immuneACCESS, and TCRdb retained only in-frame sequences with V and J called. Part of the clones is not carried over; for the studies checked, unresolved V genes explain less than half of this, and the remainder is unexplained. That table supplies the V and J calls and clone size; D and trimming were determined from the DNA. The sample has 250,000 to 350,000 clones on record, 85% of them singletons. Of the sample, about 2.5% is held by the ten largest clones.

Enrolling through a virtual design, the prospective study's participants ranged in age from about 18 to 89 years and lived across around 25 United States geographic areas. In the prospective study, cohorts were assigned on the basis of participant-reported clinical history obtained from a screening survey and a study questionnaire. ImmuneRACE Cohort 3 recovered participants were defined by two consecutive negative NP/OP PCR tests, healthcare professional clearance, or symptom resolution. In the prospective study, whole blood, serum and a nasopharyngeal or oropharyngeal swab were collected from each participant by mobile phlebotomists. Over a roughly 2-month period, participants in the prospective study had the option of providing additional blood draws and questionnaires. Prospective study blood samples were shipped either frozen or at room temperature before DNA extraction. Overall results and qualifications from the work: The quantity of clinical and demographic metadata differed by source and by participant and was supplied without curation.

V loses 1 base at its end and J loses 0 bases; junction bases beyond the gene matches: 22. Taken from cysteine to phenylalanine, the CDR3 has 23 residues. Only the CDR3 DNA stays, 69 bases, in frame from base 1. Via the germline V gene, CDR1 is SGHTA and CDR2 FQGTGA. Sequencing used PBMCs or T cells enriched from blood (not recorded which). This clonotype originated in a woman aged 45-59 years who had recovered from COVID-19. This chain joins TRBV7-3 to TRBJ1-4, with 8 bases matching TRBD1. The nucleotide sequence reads TGTGCCAGCAGCTTAATCCACTTCGACAGGGGTCTTGACTATTCCGCAACTAATGAAAAACTGTTTTTT. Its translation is CASSLIHFDRGLDYSATNEKLFF.